The next 2 T cell receptor beta chains were all read from a single sample in a study of naive and memory T cell subsets. Two oligonucleotides, mixed equimolar, formed the beta constant-region primer covering TRBC1 and TRBC2. Using its own MiXCR run on the UMI-ligation and nested PCR reads, TCRdb lists one record per CDR3 protein. Altogether about 85,000 distinct CDR3 sequences are present, over 10% being singletons, with the ten largest covering approximately 0.94%. The sample taken for sequencing was central memory CD4+ T cells from blood. These receptors all come from a human donor in good health.

This clonotype was counted only a few times. This CDR3 is CSVDGLDGGDTF. CDR3 in DNA: TGCAGCGTTGACGGATTGGATGGGGGTGACACCTTC. V usage is TRBV29-1 and J usage is TRBJ1-2; D possibly corresponds to TRBD1 (5 bases). This CDR3 has 12 amino acids. Trimming left V 3 bases short and J 12 bases short, with 17 bases between. Germline loops: CDR1 SQVTM, CDR2 ANQGSEA.

This clonotype was detected only once. The junction departs from the called germline gene at one end, perhaps through a read error. The V call is TRBV10-3, the J call TRBJ2-1, with 11 positions matching TRBD2. CDR3 length: 17 residues. Germline CDR1 and CDR2: ENHRY and SYGVKD. The CDR3 coding sequence is TGTGCCATCAGTGAACTAGCGGGAGATAGCTCCTACAATGGGCAGTTCTTC. Residues: CAISELAGDSSYNGQFF.